This T cell receptor (beta chain) was captured in a study of blood T cell repertoires in COVID-19. Whole-study context: Material from acute and convalescent COVID-19 was sourced from the United States, Italy and Spain. T cells, B-cell-depleted T cells, or PBMCs provided the cDNA or gDNA that served as material.

J lost 3 bases, V lost 4 bases, and 4 bases had no gene match. The CDR3 is made up of 15 amino acids. CDR1 and CDR2 from the germline V gene are SGHRS and YFSETQ. In the authors' workflow: Reference gene primer amplification gave nucleated cell count estimates. Some clones are missing from TCRdb's copy, which holds only in-frame ones; the method was immunoSEQ multiplex PCR. V, J and clone size derive from that table, while D and trimming were established from the DNA sequence. Among 150,000 to 200,000 clones listed, 80% to 90% were seen once. The source of this sequence is a man in his forties with acute or convalescent COVID-19. The genes are TRBV5-1 and TRBJ1-5; 10 bases line up with TRBD1. Material for sequencing was peripheral blood. The CDR3 is CASSEGQGINQPQHF. CDR3 nucleotides: TGCGCCAGCAGCGAGGGACAGGGGATCAATCAGCCCCAGCATTTT.